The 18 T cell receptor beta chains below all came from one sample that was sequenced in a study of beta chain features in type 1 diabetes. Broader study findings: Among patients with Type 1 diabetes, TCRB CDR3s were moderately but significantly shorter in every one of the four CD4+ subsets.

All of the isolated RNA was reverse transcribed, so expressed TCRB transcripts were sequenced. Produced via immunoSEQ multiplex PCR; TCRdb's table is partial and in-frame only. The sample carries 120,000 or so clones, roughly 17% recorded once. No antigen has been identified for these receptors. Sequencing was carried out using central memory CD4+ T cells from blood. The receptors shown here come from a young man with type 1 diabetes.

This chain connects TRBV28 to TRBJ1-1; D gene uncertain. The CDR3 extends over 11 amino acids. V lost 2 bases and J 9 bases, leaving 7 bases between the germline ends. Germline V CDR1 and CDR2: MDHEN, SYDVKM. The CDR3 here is CASSLGVKAFF. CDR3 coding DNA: TGTGCCAGCAGTTTAGGGGTAAAAGCTTTCTTT.

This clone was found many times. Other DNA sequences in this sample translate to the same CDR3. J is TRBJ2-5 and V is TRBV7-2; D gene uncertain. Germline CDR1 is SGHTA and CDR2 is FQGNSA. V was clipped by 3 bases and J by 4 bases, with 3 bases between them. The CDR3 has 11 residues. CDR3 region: CASSFSETQYF. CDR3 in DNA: TGTGCCAGCAGCTTTTCAGAGACCCAGTACTTC. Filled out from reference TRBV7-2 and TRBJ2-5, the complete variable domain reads GAGVSQSPSNKVTEKGKDVELRCDPISGHTALYWYRQSLGQGLEFLIYFQGNSAPDKSGLPSDRFSAERTGGSVSTLTIQRTQQEDSAVYLCASSFSETQYFGPGTRLLVL.

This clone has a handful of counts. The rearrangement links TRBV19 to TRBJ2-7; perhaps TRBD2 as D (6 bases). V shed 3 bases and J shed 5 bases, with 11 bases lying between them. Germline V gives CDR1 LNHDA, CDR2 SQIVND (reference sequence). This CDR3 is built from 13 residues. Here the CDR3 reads CASSIGGVHEQYF. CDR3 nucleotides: TGTGCCAGTAGTATCGGAGGGGTCCACGAGCAGTACTTC.

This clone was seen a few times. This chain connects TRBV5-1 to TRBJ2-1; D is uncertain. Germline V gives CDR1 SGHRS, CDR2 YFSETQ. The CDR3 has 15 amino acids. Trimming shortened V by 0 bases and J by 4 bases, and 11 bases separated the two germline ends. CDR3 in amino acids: CASSLAFAEYNEQFF. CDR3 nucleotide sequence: TGCGCCAGCAGCTTGGCGTTCGCAGAATACAATGAGCAGTTCTTC.

The CDR3 protein is CAWKVLAGDEQYF. CDR3 nucleotides: TGTGCCTGGAAGGTACTAGCGGGAGACGAGCAGTACTTC. This chain joins TRBV30 and TRBJ2-7, with 11 bases that match TRBD2. After removal of 4 bases from V and 5 bases from J, the junction contained 4 bases not matched to a gene. CDR1 GTSNPN and CDR2 SVGIG come from the germline V gene (reference sequence). The CDR3 spans 13 residues.

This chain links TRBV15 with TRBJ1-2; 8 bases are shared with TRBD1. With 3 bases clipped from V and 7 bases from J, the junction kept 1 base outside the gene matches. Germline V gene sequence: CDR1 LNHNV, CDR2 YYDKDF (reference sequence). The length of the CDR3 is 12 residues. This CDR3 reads CATSRDRVGYTF. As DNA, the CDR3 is TGTGCCACCAGCAGGGACAGGGTTGGCTACACCTTC. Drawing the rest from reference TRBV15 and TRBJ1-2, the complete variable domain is DAMVIQNPRYQVTQFGKPVTLSCSQTLNHNVMYWYQQKSSQAPKLLFHYYDKDFNNEADTPDNFQSRRPNTSFCFLDIRSPGLGDTAMYLCATSRDRVGYTFGSGTRLTVV.

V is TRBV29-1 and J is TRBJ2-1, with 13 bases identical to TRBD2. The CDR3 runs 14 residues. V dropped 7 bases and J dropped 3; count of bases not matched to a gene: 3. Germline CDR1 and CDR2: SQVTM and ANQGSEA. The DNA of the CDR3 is TGCAGCGGGACTAGCGGGGGCCACTACAATGAGCAGTTCTTC. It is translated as CSGTSGGHYNEQFF.

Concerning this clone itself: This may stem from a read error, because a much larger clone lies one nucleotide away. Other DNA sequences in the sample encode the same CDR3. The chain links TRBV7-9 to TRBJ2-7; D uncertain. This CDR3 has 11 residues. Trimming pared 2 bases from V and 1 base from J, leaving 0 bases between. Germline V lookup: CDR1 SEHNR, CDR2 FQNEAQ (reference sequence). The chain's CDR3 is CASSLSYEQYF. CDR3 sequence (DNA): TGTGCCAGCAGCTTATCCTACGAGCAGTACTTC.

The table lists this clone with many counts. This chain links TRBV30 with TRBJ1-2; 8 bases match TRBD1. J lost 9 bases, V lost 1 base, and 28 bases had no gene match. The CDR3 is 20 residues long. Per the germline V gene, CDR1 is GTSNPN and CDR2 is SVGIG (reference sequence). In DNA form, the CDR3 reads TGTGCCTGGAGTGCTCGCAACCTGAAATTCGGGACAGGCGGACTCCCAAGCTACACCTTC. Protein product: CAWSARNLKFGTGGLPSYTF.

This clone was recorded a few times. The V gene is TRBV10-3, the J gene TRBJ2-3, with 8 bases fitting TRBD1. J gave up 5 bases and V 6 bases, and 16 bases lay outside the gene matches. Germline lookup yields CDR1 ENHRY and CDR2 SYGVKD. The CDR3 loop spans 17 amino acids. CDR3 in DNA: TGTGCCATCAGCAACTCACAGGGGGTGAGGGATGGAGATACGCAGTATTTT. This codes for CAISNSQGVRDGDTQYF.

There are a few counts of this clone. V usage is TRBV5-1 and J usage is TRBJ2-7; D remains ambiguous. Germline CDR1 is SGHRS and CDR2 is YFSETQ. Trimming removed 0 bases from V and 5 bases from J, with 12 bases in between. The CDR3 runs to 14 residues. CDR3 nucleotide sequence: TGCGCCAGCAGCTTGGGCTCCCGCCAGAACGAGCAGTACTTC. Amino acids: CASSLGSRQNEQYF. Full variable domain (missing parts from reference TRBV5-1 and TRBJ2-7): KAGVTQTPRYLIKTRGQQVTLSCSPISGHRSVSWYQQTPGQGLQFLFEYFSETQRNKGNFPGRFSGRQFSNSRSEMNVSTLELGDSALYLCASSLGSRQNEQYFGPGTRLTVT.

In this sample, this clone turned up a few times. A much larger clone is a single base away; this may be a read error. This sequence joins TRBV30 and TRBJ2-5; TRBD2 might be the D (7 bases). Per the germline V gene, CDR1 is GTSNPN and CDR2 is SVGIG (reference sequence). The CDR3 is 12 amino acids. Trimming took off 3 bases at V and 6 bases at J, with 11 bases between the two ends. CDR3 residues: CAWRSGGQTQYF. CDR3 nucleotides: TGTGCCTGGAGGTCGGGGGGCCAGACCCAGTACTTC.

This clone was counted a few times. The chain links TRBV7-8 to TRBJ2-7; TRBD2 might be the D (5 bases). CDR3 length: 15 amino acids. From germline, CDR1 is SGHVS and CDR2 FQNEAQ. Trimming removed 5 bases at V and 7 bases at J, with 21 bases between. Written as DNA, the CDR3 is TGTGCCAGCAGCAATGATATGGCAGGCCGCGGGGAGCAGTACTTC. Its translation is CASSNDMAGRGEQYF.

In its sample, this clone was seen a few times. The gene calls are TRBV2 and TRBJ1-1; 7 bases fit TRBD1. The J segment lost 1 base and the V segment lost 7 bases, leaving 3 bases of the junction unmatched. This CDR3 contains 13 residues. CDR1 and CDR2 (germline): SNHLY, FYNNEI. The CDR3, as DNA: TGTGCCAGCACAGGGGGGGCGAACACTGAAGCTTTCTTT. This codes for CASTGGANTEAFF.

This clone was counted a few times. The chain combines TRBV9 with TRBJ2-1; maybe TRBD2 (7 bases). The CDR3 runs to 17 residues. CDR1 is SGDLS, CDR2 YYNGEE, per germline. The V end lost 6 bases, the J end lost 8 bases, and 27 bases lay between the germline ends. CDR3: CASTPSMLGGGSDEQFF. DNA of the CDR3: TGTGCCAGCACCCCGTCCATGTTAGGCGGGGGCTCGGATGAGCAGTTCTTC.

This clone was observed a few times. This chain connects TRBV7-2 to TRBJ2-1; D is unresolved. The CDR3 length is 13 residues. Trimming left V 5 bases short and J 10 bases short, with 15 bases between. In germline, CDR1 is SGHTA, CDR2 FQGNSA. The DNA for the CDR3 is TGTGCCAGCAGCCCTGGTTCCTGGAGAGAGCAGTTCTTC. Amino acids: CASSPGSWREQFF.

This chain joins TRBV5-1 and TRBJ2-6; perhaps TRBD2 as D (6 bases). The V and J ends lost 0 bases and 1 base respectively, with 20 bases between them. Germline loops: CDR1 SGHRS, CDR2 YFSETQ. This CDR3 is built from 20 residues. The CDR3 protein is CASSLAPSGRLVSGANVLTF. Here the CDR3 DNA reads TGCGCCAGCAGCTTGGCCCCCTCGGGGCGACTAGTGTCTGGGGCCAACGTCCTGACTTTC.

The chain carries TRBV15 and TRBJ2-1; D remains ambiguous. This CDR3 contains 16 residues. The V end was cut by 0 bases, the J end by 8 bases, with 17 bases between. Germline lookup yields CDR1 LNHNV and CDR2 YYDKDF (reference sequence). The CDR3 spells CATSREQKPQLDEQFF. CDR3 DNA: TGTGCCACCAGCAGAGAGCAGAAACCCCAACTGGATGAGCAGTTCTTC. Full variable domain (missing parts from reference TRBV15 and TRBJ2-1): DAMVIQNPRYQVTQFGKPVTLSCSQTLNHNVMYWYQQKSSQAPKLLFHYYDKDFNNEADTPDNFQSRRPNTSFCFLDIRSPGLGDTAMYLCATSREQKPQLDEQFFGPGTRLTVL.